The 29 T cell receptor beta chains in this list originate from one sample, sequenced in a study of blood T cell repertoires in COVID-19. Profiled with immunoSEQ multiplex PCR; TCRdb holds only in-frame clones, not every one. The profile shows more than 300,000 clones, more than 90% of them singletons. The specimen sequenced was PBMCs or T cells enriched from blood (not recorded which). The receptors stem from a woman under 40 who had been exposed to COVID-19.

The chain recombines TRBV6-5 with TRBJ2-2; the D gene is possibly TRBD2 (5 bases). The CDR3 has 14 residues. Trimming removed 7 bases at V and 4 bases at J, with 13 bases between. Germline lookup yields CDR1 MNHEY and CDR2 SVGAGI. CDR3 nucleotides: TGTGCCAGCATTTTCCGGGATTTCACCGGGGAGCTGTTTTTT. Translated, it gives CASIFRDFTGELFF.

The chain recombines TRBV12-3 or TRBV12-4 with TRBJ1-2, with 7 bases lining up with TRBD1. The trim removed 6 bases at V and 8 bases at J, leaving 9 bases unmatched. The CDR3 extends over 13 amino acids. The CDR3 region is CASRLEGARGYTF. DNA for the CDR3: TGTGCCAGCAGACTGGAGGGGGCGCGCGGCTACACCTTC.

The V call is TRBV28, the J call TRBJ2-2; possibly TRBD1 for D (6 bases). From germline, CDR1 is MDHEN and CDR2 SYDVKM. V was cut by 7 bases and J by 4 bases, with 19 bases left in between. The CDR3 consists of 16 residues. CDR3 protein: CASIRFLTGRTGELFF. The CDR3 DNA reads TGTGCCAGCATACGCTTCCTTACAGGGCGCACCGGGGAGCTGTTTTTT.

In its sample, this clone was seen once. The rearrangement uses TRBV19 and TRBJ1-6, with 10 positions matching TRBD1. CDR1 is LNHDA, CDR2 SQIVND, per germline (reference sequence). The CDR3 is 14 amino acids. The J segment lost 8 bases and the V segment lost 6 bases, leaving 4 bases of the junction unmatched. In nucleotides, the CDR3 is TGTGCCAGTAGGGAGGACAGGGGGGATTCACCCCTCCACTTT. This gives the protein CASREDRGDSPLHF.

The gene calls are TRBV6-5 and TRBJ2-2; TRBD1 is a possible D gene (5 bases). V gave up 6 bases and J gave up 6 bases, with 8 bases separating them. The germline V gene encodes CDR1 MNHEY and CDR2 SVGAGI. This CDR3 is 12 amino acids long. The CDR3 spells CASSRVSGELFF. The CDR3 region has the DNA TGTGCCAGCAGCAGGGTCTCCGGGGAGCTGTTTTTT.

The V gene is TRBV18, the J gene TRBJ1-3, with TRBD1 matching over 7 bases. This CDR3 is built from 13 residues. Germline trimming cut 6 bases from V and 4 bases from J; bases unmatched to any gene: 3. Germline lookup yields CDR1 KGHSH and CDR2 LQKENI. CDR3 loop: CASSLDRGNTIYF. CDR3 sequence (DNA): TGTGCCAGCTCCCTGGACAGGGGAAACACCATATATTTT.

The chain employs TRBV3-1 (or the pseudogene TRBV3-2) and TRBJ1-2, with 9 bases fitting TRBD1. The junction had 5 bases not matched to a gene; V was cut back by 4 bases and J by 5 bases. Looked up from germline, CDR1 is LGHDT and CDR2 is YNNKEL (reference sequence). This CDR3 is 14 amino acids long. The CDR3: CASSLGQGRYGYTF. CDR3 DNA sequence: TGTGCCAGCAGCCTGGGACAGGGAAGATATGGCTACACCTTC.

This clone has a handful of counts. V usage is TRBV27 and J usage is TRBJ1-5, with TRBD1 as a possible D gene (6 bases). This CDR3 spans 15 amino acids. CDR1 is MNHEY, CDR2 SMNVEV, per germline (reference sequence). V lost 6 bases and J lost 0, with 12 bases in between. The CDR3 loop reads CASRPTGPSNQPQHF. As DNA, the CDR3 is TGTGCCAGCAGACCGACAGGTCCTAGCAATCAGCCCCAGCATTTT.

The CDR3 sequence: CAISESTAGSYNSPLHF. CDR3 bases: TGTGCCATCAGTGAGTCGACAGCTGGCTCCTATAATTCACCCCTCCACTTT. The chain links TRBV10-3 to TRBJ1-6; D possibly corresponds to TRBD1 (5 bases). Germline-derived CDR1 and CDR2 are ENHRY and SYGVKD. Trimming left V 0 bases short and J 0 bases short, with 9 bases between. This CDR3 is 17 amino acids long.

This chain connects TRBV6-1 to TRBJ1-2; 9 bases align to TRBD1. The CDR3 length is 13 residues. Losses at the gene ends were 2 bases for V and 8 bases for J; bases not matched to a gene: 3. The germline gives CDR1 MNHNS, CDR2 SASEGT. The CDR3 region has the DNA TGTGCCAGCAGTGAACGGGACAGGGTCGGCTACACCTTC. Translated: CASSERDRVGYTF.

The chain recombines TRBV7-6 with TRBJ1-1; a possible D gene is TRBD1 (5 bases). V lost 1 base and J 4 bases, leaving 16 bases between the germline ends. Germline lookup yields CDR1 SGHVS and CDR2 FNYEAQ. This CDR3 is 16 amino acids long. CDR3 in amino acids: CASSLVGRPGGTEAFF. The CDR3 coding sequence is TGTGCCAGCAGCTTAGTAGGCCGGCCGGGGGGCACTGAAGCTTTCTTT.

The chain is built from TRBV24-1 and TRBJ2-5; no definite D call. V was shortened by 0 bases and J by 0 bases, with 4 bases between the two germline ends. Germline-derived CDR1 and CDR2 are KGHDR and SFDVKD. The CDR3 has 14 residues. In nucleotides, the CDR3 is TGTGCCACCAGTGATTTGGTCAACCAAGAGACCCAGTACTTC. It yields the protein CATSDLVNQETQYF.

The chain uses TRBV28 and TRBJ1-1; weak D call: TRBD1 (5 bases). The CDR3 extends over 14 amino acids. Germline CDR1 MDHEN, CDR2 SYDVKM. V dropped 3 bases and J dropped 0 bases, with 8 bases sitting between them. This CDR3 is CASSFGALNTEAFF. CDR3 coding DNA: TGTGCCAGCAGTTTTGGGGCACTGAACACTGAAGCTTTCTTT.

This chain connects TRBV5-6 to TRBJ1-2; TRBD1 matches 7 bases. The CDR3 totals 13 residues. The V and J ends lost 3 bases and 5 bases, in that order; junction bases with no gene match: 4. From germline, CDR1 is SGHDT and CDR2 YYEEEE. CDR3 sequence (DNA): TGTGCCAGCAGCTCGACAGGGATTTATGGCTACACCTTC. Translated, it gives CASSSTGIYGYTF.

This clone appeared a single time. The rearrangement links TRBV5-1 to TRBJ1-6; TRBD1 matches at 10 bases. The CDR3 runs 15 residues. Germline lookup yields CDR1 SGHRS and CDR2 YFSETQ. V lost 4 bases to trimming and J lost 8 bases; unmatched junction nucleotides: 6. CDR3 region: CASSRAGQGYSPLHF. In DNA form, the CDR3 reads TGCGCCAGCAGCCGCGCGGGACAGGGGTATTCACCCCTCCACTTT. Full variable domain (rest looked up from reference TRBV5-1 and TRBJ1-6): KAGVTQTPRYLIKTRGQQVTLSCSPISGHRSVSWYQQTPGQGLQFLFEYFSETQRNKGNFPGRFSGRQFSNSRSEMNVSTLELGDSALYLCASSRAGQGYSPLHFGNGTRLTVT.

V usage is TRBV5-4 and J usage is TRBJ2-7, with 9 nucleotides matching TRBD2. V shed 6 bases, J shed 5 bases, and the junction held 9 bases outside the gene matches. The germline CDR1 and CDR2 sequences are SGHNT and YYREEE (reference sequence). The CDR3 extends over 14 amino acids. CDR3 sequence reads: CASTLSGLANEQYF. The CDR3 DNA reads TGTGCCAGCACCCTATCGGGACTAGCCAACGAGCAGTACTTC.

This rearrangement joins TRBV6-5 to TRBJ1-2; D call uncertain. This CDR3 spans 13 amino acids. Trimming pared 5 bases from V and 4 bases from J, leaving 11 bases between. The germline V gene encodes CDR1 MNHEY and CDR2 SVGAGI. The CDR3 sequence is CASSPQEGYGYTF. CDR3 nucleotide sequence: TGTGCCAGCAGTCCCCAGGAAGGCTATGGCTACACCTTC.

The chain recombines TRBV6-5 with TRBJ2-1; 12 bases align to TRBD2. Germline CDR1 and CDR2: MNHEY and SVGAGI. V lost 5 bases, J lost 4 bases, and 3 bases stayed unmatched. The CDR3 consists of 15 residues. Written as DNA, the CDR3 is TGTGCCAGCAGTCTAGCGGGGGGGAAATACAATGAGCAGTTCTTC. It translates to CASSLAGGKYNEQFF.

The chain couples TRBV4-1 to TRBJ1-2, with TRBD1 identical over 8 bases. The CDR3 contains 19 residues. V lost 4 bases to trimming and J lost 1 base; unmatched junction nucleotides: 17. Germline CDR1 MGHRA, CDR2 YSYEKL. The CDR3 coding sequence is TGCGCCAGCAGCCCAACACAGGGGGTCGTGGGGGACGGTAACTATGGCTACACCTTC. Its protein is CASSPTQGVVGDGNYGYTF.

V and J are TRBV7-3 and TRBJ1-1, with D possibly TRBD1 on 5 matching bases. Germline-derived CDR1 and CDR2 are SGHTA and FQGTGA. Between the trimmed V and J ends, which lost 5 bases and 4 bases, there was a span of 11 bases. CDR3 size: 13 residues. This CDR3 reads CASSHGGTTEAFF. The CDR3 region has the DNA TGTGCCAGCAGCCACGGCGGGACCACTGAAGCTTTCTTT. Drawing the rest from reference TRBV7-3 and TRBJ1-1, the complete variable domain is GAGVSQTPSNKVTEKGKYVELRCDPISGHTALYWYRQSLGQGPEFLIYFQGTGAADDSGLPNDRFFAVRPEGSVSTLKIQRTERGDSAVYLCASSHGGTTEAFFGQGTRLTVV.

This rearrangement joins TRBV15 to TRBJ2-1; D is perhaps TRBD2 (7 bases). This CDR3 has 17 residues. In germline, CDR1 is LNHNV, CDR2 YYDKDF (reference sequence). Trimming left V 5 bases short and J 0 bases short, with 17 bases between. CDR3 residues: CATSSSRGAISYNEQFF. The CDR3 nucleotides read TGTGCCACCAGCTCCTCTCGGGGGGCCATCTCCTACAATGAGCAGTTCTTC.

The J gene is TRBJ1-5, the V gene TRBV12-3 or TRBV12-4; TRBD1 is a possible D gene (5 bases). The CDR3 extends over 13 amino acids. V was shortened by 6 bases and J by 5 bases, with 11 bases between the two germline ends. The CDR3 is CASSLGAYQPQHF. CDR3 DNA: TGTGCCAGCAGCCTAGGGGCCTATCAGCCCCAGCATTTT.

This clone was detected once. The gene calls are TRBV5-1 and TRBJ1-1, with TRBD1 matching over 11 bases. The J segment lost 3 bases and the V segment lost 4 bases, leaving 8 bases of the junction unmatched. Germline assignment: CDR1 SGHRS and CDR2 YFSETQ. CDR3 size: 16 residues. In nucleotides, the CDR3 is TGCGCCAGCAGCGCCTTGGCGGGACAGGGGGACACTGAAGCTTTCTTT. Its translation: CASSALAGQGDTEAFF. The full variable domain, completed using reference TRBV5-1 and TRBJ1-1, is KAGVTQTPRYLIKTRGQQVTLSCSPISGHRSVSWYQQTPGQGLQFLFEYFSETQRNKGNFPGRFSGRQFSNSRSEMNVSTLELGDSALYLCASSALAGQGDTEAFFGQGTRLTVV.

The chain uses TRBV5-6 and TRBJ1-2; D call uncertain. V was pared by 0 bases and J by 5 bases, with 8 bases between. The CDR3 covers 13 residues. Germline values: CDR1 SGHDT, CDR2 YYEEEE. CDR3 nucleotides: TGTGCCAGCAGCTTGGTAACTGAGTATGGCTACACCTTC. It encodes CASSLVTEYGYTF.

V gene TRBV12-3 or TRBV12-4 combines with J gene TRBJ2-5, with D possibly TRBD2 on 6 matching bases. The V end lost 3 bases, the J end lost 9 bases, and 14 bases lay between the germline ends. CDR3 length: 13 amino acids. The CDR3, as DNA: TGTGCCAGCAGTTTTGAGCGCCGGAGGGCCCAGTACTTC. Protein sequence: CASSFERRRAQYF.

The J gene is TRBJ1-4, the V gene TRBV7-9; D uncertain. The CDR3 has 12 amino acids. V lost 2 bases and J lost 6, with 4 bases in between. Germline values: CDR1 SEHNR, CDR2 FQNEAQ (reference sequence). In nucleotides, the CDR3 is TGTGCCAGCAGCTTAACGGATGAAAAACTGTTTTTT. Protein: CASSLTDEKLFF.

This chain joins TRBV4-2 and TRBJ2-3; perhaps TRBD2 as D (5 bases). The ends were cut back, 1 base at V and 0 bases at J, with 23 bases in the middle. This CDR3 contains 20 residues. Germline V lookup: CDR1 LGHNA, CDR2 YNFKEQ. The CDR3: CASSQGGIRLLNDSTDTQYF. The CDR3 coding sequence is TGTGCCAGCAGCCAAGGAGGGATACGACTTCTAAATGATAGCACAGATACGCAGTATTTT.

This clone came up once. The same CDR3 also results from other DNA sequences found in this sample. V usage is TRBV9 and J usage is TRBJ1-2, with 7 bases identical to TRBD1. Germline assignment: CDR1 SGDLS and CDR2 YYNGEE. The CDR3 is 13 residues long. The trim removed 5 bases at V and 5 bases at J, leaving 6 bases unmatched. Here the CDR3 DNA reads TGTGCCAGCAGTGCGGGACAGCCTTATGGCTACACCTTC. Amino acids: CASSAGQPYGYTF.

The chain is built from TRBV7-6 and TRBJ1-1; a weak D match, TRBD1 (6 bases). This CDR3 has 15 residues. Trimming shortened V by 8 bases and J by 1 base, and 17 bases separated the two germline ends. Germline V gene lookup returns CDR1 SGHVS and CDR2 FNYEAQ. CDR3 protein: CASVGQPSANTEAFF. As DNA, the CDR3 is TGTGCCAGCGTCGGACAGCCCTCGGCGAACACTGAAGCTTTCTTT.